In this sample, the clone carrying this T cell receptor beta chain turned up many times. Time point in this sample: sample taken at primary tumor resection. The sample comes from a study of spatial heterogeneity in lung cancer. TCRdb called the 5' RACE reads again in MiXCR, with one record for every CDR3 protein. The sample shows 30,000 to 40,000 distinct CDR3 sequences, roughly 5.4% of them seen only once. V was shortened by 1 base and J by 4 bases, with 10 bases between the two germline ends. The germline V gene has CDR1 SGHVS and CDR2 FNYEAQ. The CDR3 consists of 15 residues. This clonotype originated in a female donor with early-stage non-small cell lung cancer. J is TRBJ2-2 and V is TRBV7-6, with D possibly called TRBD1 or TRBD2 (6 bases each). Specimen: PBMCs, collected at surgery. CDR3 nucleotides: TGTGCCAGCAGCTTAGGGGGGGCAGGCACCGGGGAGCTGTTTTTT. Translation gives CASSLGGAGTGELFF.